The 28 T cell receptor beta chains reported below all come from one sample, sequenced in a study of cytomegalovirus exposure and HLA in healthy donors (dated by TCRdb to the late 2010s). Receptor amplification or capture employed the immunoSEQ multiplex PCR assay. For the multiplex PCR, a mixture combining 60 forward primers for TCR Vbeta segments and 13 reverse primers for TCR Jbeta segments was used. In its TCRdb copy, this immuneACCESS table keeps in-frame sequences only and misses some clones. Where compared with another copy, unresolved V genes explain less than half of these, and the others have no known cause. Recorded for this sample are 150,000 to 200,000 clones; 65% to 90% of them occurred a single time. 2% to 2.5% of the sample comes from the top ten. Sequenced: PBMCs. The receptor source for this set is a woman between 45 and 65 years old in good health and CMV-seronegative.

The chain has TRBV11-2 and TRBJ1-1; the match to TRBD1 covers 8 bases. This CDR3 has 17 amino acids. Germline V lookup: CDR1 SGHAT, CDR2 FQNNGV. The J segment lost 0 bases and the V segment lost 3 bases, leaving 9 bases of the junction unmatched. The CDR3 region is CASSFPPTGVMNTEAFF. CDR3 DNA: TGTGCCAGCAGCTTTCCCCCGACAGGGGTTATGAACACTGAAGCTTTCTTT.

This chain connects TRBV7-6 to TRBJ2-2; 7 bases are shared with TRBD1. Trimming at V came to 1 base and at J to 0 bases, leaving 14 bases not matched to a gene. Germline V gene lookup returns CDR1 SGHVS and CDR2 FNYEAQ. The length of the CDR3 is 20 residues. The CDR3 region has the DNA TGTGCCAGCAGCTTAGTCTGGGCCCTACCGGGACAGACGAACACCGGGGAGCTGTTTTTT. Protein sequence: CASSLVWALPGQTNTGELFF.

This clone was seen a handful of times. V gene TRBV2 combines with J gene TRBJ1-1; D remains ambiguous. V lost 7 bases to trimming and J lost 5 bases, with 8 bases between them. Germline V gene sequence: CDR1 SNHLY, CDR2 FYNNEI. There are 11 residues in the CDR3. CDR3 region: CASNPGTEAFF. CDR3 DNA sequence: TGTGCCAGCAACCCGGGAACTGAAGCTTTCTTT.

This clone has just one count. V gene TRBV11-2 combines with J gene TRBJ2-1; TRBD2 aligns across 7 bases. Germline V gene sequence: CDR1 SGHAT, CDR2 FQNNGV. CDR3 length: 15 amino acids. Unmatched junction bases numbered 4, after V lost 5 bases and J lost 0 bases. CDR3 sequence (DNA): TGTGCCAGCAGCGGGAGGGCGAGCTCCTACAATGAGCAGTTCTTC. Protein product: CASSGRASSYNEQFF.

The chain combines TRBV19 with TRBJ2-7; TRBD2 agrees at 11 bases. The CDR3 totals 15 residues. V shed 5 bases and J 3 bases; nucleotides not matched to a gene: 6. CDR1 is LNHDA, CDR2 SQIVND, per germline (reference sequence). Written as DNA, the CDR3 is TGTGCCAGTAGTCTCGGGACTAGCGGCATCTACGAGCAGTACTTC. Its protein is CASSLGTSGIYEQYF.

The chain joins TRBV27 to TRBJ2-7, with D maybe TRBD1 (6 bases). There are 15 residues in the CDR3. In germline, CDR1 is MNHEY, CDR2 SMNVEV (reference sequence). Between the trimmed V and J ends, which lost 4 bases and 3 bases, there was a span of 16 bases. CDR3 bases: TGTGCCAGCAGTTCTATCGGGACATCGTACTACGAGCAGTACTTC. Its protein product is CASSSIGTSYYEQYF.

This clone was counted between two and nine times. The CDR3, as DNA: TGTGCCAGCAGTATACAGGGAGTGGAGACCCAGTACTTC. Its protein product is CASSIQGVETQYF. The V call is TRBV28, the J call TRBJ2-5, with D tentatively TRBD1 (6 bases). Germline CDR1 MDHEN, CDR2 SYDVKM. V was cut by 5 bases and J by 5 bases, with 12 bases left in between. This CDR3 comprises 13 residues.

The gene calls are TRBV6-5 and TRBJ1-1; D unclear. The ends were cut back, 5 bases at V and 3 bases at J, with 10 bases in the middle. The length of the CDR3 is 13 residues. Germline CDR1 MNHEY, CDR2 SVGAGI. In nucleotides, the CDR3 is TGTGCCAGCAGTCGAAAGTACTACACTGAAGCTTTCTTT. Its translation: CASSRKYYTEAFF.

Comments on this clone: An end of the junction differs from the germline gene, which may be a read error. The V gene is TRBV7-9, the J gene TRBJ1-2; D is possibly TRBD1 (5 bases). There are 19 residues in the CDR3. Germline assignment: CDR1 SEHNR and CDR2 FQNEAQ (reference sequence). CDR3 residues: CSSSLLSWVRGVENYGYTF. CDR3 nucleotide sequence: TGTTCCAGCAGCTTACTTTCTTGGGTTAGGGGCGTGGAAAACTATGGCTACACCTTC.

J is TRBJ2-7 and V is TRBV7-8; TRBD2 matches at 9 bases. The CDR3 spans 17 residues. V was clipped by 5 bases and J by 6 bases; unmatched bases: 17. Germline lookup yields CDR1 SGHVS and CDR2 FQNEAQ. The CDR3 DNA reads TGTGCCAGCAGCCCAGGGAGACTAAGCGGGAGGCTCGGCGAGCAGTACTTC. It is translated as CASSPGRLSGRLGEQYF.

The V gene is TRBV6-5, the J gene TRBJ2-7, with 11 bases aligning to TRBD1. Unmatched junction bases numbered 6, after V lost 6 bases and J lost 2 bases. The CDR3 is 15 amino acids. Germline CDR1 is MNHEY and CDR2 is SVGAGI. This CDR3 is CASRTGQGGAYEQYF. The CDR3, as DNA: TGTGCCAGCAGAACGGGACAGGGGGGTGCCTACGAGCAGTACTTC.

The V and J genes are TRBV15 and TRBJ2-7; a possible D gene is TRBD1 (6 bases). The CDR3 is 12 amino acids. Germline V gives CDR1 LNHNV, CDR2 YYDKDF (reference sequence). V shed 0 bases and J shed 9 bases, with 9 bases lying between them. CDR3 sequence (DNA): TGTGCCACCAGCAGAGAAGGGGGAGTGCAGTACTTC. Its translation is CATSREGGVQYF.

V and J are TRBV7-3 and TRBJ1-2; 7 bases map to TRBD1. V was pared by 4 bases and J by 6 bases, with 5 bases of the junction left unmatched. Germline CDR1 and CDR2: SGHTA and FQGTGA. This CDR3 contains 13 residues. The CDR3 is CASSSDRIHGYTF. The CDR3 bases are TGTGCCAGCAGCTCGGACAGGATCCATGGCTACACCTTC. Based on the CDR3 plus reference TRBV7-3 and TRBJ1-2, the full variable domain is GAGVSQTPSNKVTEKGKYVELRCDPISGHTALYWYRQSLGQGPEFLIYFQGTGAADDSGLPNDRFFAVRPEGSVSTLKIQRTERGDSAVYLCASSSDRIHGYTFGSGTRLTVV.

In DNA form, the CDR3 reads TGCGCCAGCAGCCAAGACCGACGGCGGTATAATGAAAAACTGTTTTTT. Protein sequence: CASSQDRRRYNEKLFF. This chain uses TRBV4-3 with TRBJ1-4; unclear D gene. This CDR3 spans 16 amino acids. Looked up from germline, CDR1 is LGHNA and CDR2 is YSLEER. V was shortened by 0 bases and J by 4 bases, with 12 bases between the two germline ends.

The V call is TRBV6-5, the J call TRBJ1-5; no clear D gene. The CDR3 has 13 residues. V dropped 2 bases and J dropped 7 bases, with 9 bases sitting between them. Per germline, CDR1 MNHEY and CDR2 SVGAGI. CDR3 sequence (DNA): TGTGCCAGCAGTTACAGGGAGGGACAGCCCCAGCATTTT. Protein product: CASSYREGQPQHF.

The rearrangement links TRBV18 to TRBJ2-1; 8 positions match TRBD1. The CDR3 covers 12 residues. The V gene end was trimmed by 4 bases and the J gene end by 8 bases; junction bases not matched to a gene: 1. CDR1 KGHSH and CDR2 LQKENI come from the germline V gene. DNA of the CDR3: TGTGCCAGCTCACGACAGGGGCATGAGCAGTTCTTC. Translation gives CASSRQGHEQFF.

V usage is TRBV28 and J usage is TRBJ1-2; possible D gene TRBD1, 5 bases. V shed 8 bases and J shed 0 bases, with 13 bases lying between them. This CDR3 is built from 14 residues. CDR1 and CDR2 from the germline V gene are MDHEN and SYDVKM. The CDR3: CASVGPGANYGYTF. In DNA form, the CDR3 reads TGTGCCAGCGTGGGGCCTGGGGCTAACTATGGCTACACCTTC.

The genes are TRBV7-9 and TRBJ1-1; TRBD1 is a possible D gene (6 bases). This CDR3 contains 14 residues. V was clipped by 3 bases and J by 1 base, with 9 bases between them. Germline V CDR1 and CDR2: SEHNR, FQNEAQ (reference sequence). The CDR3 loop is CASSFGQSNTEAFF. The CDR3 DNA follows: TGTGCCAGCAGCTTTGGACAGTCGAACACTGAAGCTTTCTTT. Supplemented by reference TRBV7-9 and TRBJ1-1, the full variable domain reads DTGVSQNPRHKITKRGQNVTFRCDPISEHNRLYWYRQTLGQGPEFLTYFQNEAQLEKSRLLSDRFSAERPKGSFSTLEIQRTEQGDSAMYLCASSFGQSNTEAFFGQGTRLTVV.

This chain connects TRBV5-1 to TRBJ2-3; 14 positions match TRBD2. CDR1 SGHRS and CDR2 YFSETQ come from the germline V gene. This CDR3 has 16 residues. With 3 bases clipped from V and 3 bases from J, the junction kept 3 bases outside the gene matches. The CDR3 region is CASSWGLAGATDTQYF. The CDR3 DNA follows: TGCGCCAGCAGCTGGGGACTAGCGGGAGCGACAGATACGCAGTATTTT.

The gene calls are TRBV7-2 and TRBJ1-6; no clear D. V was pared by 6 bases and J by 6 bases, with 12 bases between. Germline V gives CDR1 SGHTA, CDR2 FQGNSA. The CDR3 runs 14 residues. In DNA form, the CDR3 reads TGTGCCAGCAGGCTGACTGCCGTTAATTCACCCCTCCACTTT. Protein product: CASRLTAVNSPLHF. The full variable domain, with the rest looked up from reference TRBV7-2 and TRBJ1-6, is GAGVSQSPSNKVTEKGKDVELRCDPISGHTALYWYRQSLGQGLEFLIYFQGNSAPDKSGLPSDRFSAERTGGSVSTLTIQRTQQEDSAVYLCASRLTAVNSPLHFGNGTRLTVT.

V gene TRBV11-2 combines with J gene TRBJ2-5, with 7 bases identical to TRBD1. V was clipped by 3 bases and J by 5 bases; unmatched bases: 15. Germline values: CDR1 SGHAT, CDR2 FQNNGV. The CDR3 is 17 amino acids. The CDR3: CASSFKGWGRGPETQYF. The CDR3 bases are TGTGCCAGCAGCTTCAAGGGGTGGGGTAGGGGGCCTGAGACCCAGTACTTC.

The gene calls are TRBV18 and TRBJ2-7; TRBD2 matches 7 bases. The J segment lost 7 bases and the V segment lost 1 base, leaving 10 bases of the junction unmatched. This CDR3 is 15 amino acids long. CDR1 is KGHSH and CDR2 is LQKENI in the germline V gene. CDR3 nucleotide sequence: TGTGCCAGCTCACCACGGGCTAGCGGAGGCGGAGAGCAGTACTTC. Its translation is CASSPRASGGGEQYF.

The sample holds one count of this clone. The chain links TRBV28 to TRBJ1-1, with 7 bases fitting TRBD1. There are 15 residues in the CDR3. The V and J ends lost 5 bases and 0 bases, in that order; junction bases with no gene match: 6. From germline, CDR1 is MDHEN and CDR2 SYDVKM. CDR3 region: CASSGRGTVNTEAFF. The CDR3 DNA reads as TGTGCCAGCAGTGGACGGGGGACAGTGAACACTGAAGCTTTCTTT.

CDR3 nucleotide sequence: TGTGCCAGCAGCCAAGCGGGAGGGAGATCACCCCTCCACTTT. As protein: CASSQAGGRSPLHF. The genes are TRBV14 and TRBJ1-6; D unresolved. The CDR3 consists of 14 residues. Germline V gene data show CDR1 as SGHDN and CDR2 as FVKESK. The V end was cut by 1 base, the J end by 10 bases, with 11 bases between. The full variable domain, in which reference TRBV14 and TRBJ1-6 provide the parts outside the CDR3, is EAGVTQFPSHSVIEKGQTVTLRCDPISGHDNLYWYRRVMGKEIKFLLHFVKESKQDESGMPNNRFLAERTGGTYSTLKVQPAELEDSGVYFCASSQAGGRSPLHFGNGTRLTVT.

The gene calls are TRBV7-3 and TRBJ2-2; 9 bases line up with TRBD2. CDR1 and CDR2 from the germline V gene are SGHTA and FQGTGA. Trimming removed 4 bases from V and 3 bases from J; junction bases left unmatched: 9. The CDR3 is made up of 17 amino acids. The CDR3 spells CASSSRRAGGDTGELFF. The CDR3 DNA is TGTGCCAGCAGCTCGCGAAGAGCGGGAGGAGACACCGGGGAGCTGTTTTTT.

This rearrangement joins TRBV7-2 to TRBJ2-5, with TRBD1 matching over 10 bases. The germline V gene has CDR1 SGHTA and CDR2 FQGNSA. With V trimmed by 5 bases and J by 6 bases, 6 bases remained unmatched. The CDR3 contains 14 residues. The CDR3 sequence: CASSIRDRGQTQYF. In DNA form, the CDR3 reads TGTGCCAGCAGCATCCGGGACAGGGGCCAGACCCAGTACTTC.

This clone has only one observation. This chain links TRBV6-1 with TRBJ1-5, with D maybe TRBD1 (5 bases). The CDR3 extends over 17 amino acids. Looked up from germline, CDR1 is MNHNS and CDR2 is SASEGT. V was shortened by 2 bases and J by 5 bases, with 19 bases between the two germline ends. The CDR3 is CASSEMAGVGTDQPQHF. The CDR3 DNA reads TGTGCCAGCAGTGAAATGGCGGGGGTAGGGACCGATCAGCCCCAGCATTTT.

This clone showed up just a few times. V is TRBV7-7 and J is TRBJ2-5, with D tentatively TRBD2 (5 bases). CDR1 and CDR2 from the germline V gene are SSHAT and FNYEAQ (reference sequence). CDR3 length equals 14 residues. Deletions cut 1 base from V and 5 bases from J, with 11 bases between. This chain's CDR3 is CASSLGSSKETQYF. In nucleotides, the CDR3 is TGTGCCAGCAGCTTAGGGTCTAGCAAGGAGACCCAGTACTTC.